This T cell receptor (beta chain) appears in the sequencing data of a study of shared clonotypes between healthy human individuals (dated by TCRdb to the early 2020s). Looking at the study overall: A couple of women and a few men aged 18 to 49 years were included in the cohort. Per donor, leukapheresis produced somewhere between about 0.94 and 9 billion PBMCs. Per donor, three plates each were used for CD4 naive and CD4 memory, two for CD8 naive, and one for CD8 memory. Different laboratories and diverse techniques were used to prepare libraries and sequence TCR repertoires, to increase sequencing depth and limit assay-specific biases. To estimate repertoire size and how much clonotypes are shared between individuals, the study performed deep sequencing of blood TCR repertoires from a handful of healthy adults. The study at large found these results: Even with the large sequencing depth, rarefaction of the sorted-subset datasets indicated that sequencing was incomplete. Because the study included a small number of donors, the genetic and exposure-history diversity represented was limited. Clonotypes shared by all four sorted-subset donors showed higher generation probabilities than non-shared clonotypes. Only blood was sampled, and tissue TCR repertoires likely differ from those in blood. Pairwise subsampling led to the expectation that sequencing depth would affect the degree of clonotype sharing among donors. Roughly 5.2% of naive CD4, 3.5% of naive CD8, roughly 2.4% of memory CD4, and 0.4% of memory CD8 clonotypes were shared across a handful of donors. Naive subsets generally had larger estimated clonotype richness than memory subsets.

Using the deep immunoSEQ assay, TCR CDR3 regions were amplified from genomic DNA by multiplex PCR. Extracted genomic DNA from each cell subset was spread evenly across all wells of several immunoSEQ 96-well plates, with each plate serving as a replicate. For sorted subsets, 150 to 250 ng of genomic DNA, equivalent to 30,000 or so T cell genomes, went into each replicate PCR. Purified libraries were quantified with a Qubit 3.0 fluorometer, sized on a Bioanalyzer 2100, and re-quantified with the KAPA Library Quantification kit. Each immunoSEQ 96-well plate was sequenced on its own single-read 150-cycle Illumina NextSeq 550 flow cell. Concerning the study's data processing: The immunoSEQ output contained only junctional sequences without quality scores, so filtering could not match that applied to full-length reads. To assign V/J genes and CDR3, sequences were annotated against IMGT germline references using PyIR, a Python wrapper for IgBLAST v1.9. Reads with weak V/J assignments (E-value above 1e-6), missing CDR3, stop codons, out-of-frame junctions, or ambiguous translated residues were removed. V3J clonotypes were defined as sequences sharing the same inferred V gene, J gene, and CDR3 amino acid sequence. The percentage overlap between two repertoires was calculated by dividing the number of shared unique clonotypes by the size of the smaller repertoire. Richness of each repertoire was evaluated using RTK rarefaction, the Chao1 estimator, and Recon v2.1 estimates of unobserved clonotypes. For all TCRbeta clonotypes obtained by the gDNA method from several donors, generation probabilities were computed with OLGA. TCRdb carries this immuneACCESS record with in-frame sequences only. Its versions omit some clonotypes, under half of them owing to an unresolved V gene in the studies checked, with the rest unexplained. V, J and clone size derive from that table, while D and trimming were established from the DNA sequence. This sample comprises 2 million to 2.5 million clones, 85% to 95% of them detected only once. The ten largest account for about 0.41% of the sample.

As regards this clone: The clone's antigen remains unknown. No base quality values were provided; no much bigger clone lies one nucleotide off.

Healthy HIV-negative adults with no recently reported acute infections or vaccinations were included as donors. Every donor was a Caucasian adult residing in Nashville, Tennessee, USA. CD4+ T cells were enriched by magnetic negative selection, after which naive cells were positively selected on CD45RA and the negative fraction was taken as the memory subset. Blood was obtained by leukapheresis, after which PBMCs were separated by Ficoll-Histopaque density gradient centrifugation and cryopreserved in liquid nitrogen vapor phase. Analytical flow cytometry was used to check the purity and quantity of each magnetically sorted T cell population. From each sorted fraction, genomic DNA was isolated and quantified by UV absorbance on a Nanodrop 2000c. What was sequenced was naive CD4+ T cells from PBMCs. The sample's cell subset or site label, in plain terms: CD45RA+ positively selected. The receptor was isolated from a man aged 18 to 29 in good health. Some clones in this sample may be carry-over from other donors' samples.

In nucleotide form, the sequence is TGCGCCAGCAGCTTGGTTGGGGTTCGTGGTGGAAACACCATATATTTT. Its protein product is CASSLVGVRGGNTIYF. Recombination joined TRBV5-1 with TRBJ1-3, with the D gene not confidently named. The germline V gene sets CDR1 to SGHRS and CDR2 to YFSETQ. Measured from the cysteine to the phenylalanine, the CDR3 is 16 residues long. Only CDR3 DNA remains: 48 bases, in frame from the first base. The junction carries 13 bases between V and J, which are trimmed by 0 bases and 3 bases respectively.